This T cell receptor (beta chain) emerged from a study of T cell responses to AZD1222 COVID-19 vaccine. On the study more broadly: Researchers grouped second doses given at about 4 or about 12 weeks into one pool. General study points: Just a handful of people given AZD1222 tested seropositive at baseline. Spike-specific TCR depth and breadth grew after two AZD1222 doses. The donor cohort was predominantly white British with a female majority, and clonal diversity may have been underestimated.

V was cut by 4 bases and J by 7 bases, with 17 bases left in between. Germline CDR1 reads SGHNT; CDR2 reads YYREEE (reference sequence). CDR3 length: 14 residues. TCRdb's table, derived via immunoSEQ multiplex PCR, lists solely in-frame clones and lacks some. The sample has roughly 75,000 clones, 80% to 85% seen once. Points on this clone: Its target is not known.

The chain couples TRBV5-4 to TRBJ1-2; D remains unclear. The sample was peripheral blood, taken on day 0 of AZD1222 vaccination. This clonotype was sampled from an adult in good health. The CDR3 sequence: CASSKQSVLGGYTF. CDR3 nucleotides: TGTGCCAGCAGCAAACAAAGTGTTTTGGGTGGCTACACCTTC.